The clone carrying this TCR beta chain was picked up many times. What it recognizes is unknown. CDR3 length equals 13 residues. Trimming took 5 bases from V and 3 from J, leaving 10 bases between them. The germline CDR1 and CDR2 sequences are MNHNS and SASEGT. General study results and limits: Tumor memory CD4+ T cell TCR gene usage was found to cluster with blood and lymph node memory CD4+ cells and with lymph node naive CD4+ cells.

Tregs were sorted as CD4+CD25+CD127-/low cells. A single record per CDR3 protein comes from TCRdb applying MiXCR to the 5' RACE reads. Among more than 55,000 distinct CDR3 sequences listed, roughly 28% were seen once. This TCR derives from a female donor with breast cancer. This chain joins TRBV6-1 and TRBJ1-2, with no clear D. The sequenced sample consisted of tumor-infiltrating Tregs sorted from the breast tumor. CDR3 DNA sequence: TGTGCCAGCAGTAGGGTCCTGGACTATGGCTACACCTTC. It is translated as CASSRVLDYGYTF.